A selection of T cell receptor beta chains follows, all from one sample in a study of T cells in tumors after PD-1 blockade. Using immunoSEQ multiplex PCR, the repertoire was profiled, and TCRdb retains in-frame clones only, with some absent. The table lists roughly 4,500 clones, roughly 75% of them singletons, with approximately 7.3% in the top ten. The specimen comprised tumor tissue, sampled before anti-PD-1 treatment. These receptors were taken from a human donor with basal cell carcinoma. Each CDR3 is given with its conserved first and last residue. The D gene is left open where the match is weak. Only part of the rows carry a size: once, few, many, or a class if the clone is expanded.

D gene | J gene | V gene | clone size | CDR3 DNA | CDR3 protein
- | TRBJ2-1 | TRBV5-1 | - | TGCGCCACCAACGCAGGGGAAGGGAATGAGCAGTTCTTC | CATNAGEGNEQFF
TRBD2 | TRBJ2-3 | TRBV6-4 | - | TGTGCCAGCAGTGATATGGCGGGGGGGCCAGATACGCAGTATTTT | CASSDMAGGPDTQYF
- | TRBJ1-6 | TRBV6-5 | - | TGTGCCAGCAGTTTTGGGGGGGCCTTTTCACCCCTCCACTTT | CASSFGGAFSPLHF
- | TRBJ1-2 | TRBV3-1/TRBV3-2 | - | TGTGCCAGCAGCCAAGATCCGACCCCGGTGGGTGGCTACACCTTC | CASSQDPTPVGGYTF
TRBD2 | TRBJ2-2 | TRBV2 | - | TGTGCCAGCAGTGAGCGGAGCGGGGGCCTGGGCGGGGAGCTGTTTTTT | CASSERSGGLGGELFF
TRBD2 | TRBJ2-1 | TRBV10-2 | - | TGCGCCAGCAATCCTAGCGGGGGTCACAATGAGCAGTTCTTC | CASNPSGGHNEQFF
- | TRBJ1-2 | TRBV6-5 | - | TGTGCCAGCAGTTTAGGCGGCATACCATATGGCTACACCTTC | CASSLGGIPYGYTF
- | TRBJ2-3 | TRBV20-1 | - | TGCAGTGCTAGTAAGAGCTACCCCATGGATACGCAGTATTTT | CSASKSYPMDTQYF
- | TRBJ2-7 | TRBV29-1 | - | TGCAGCGGACAGGACAGTGCCTACGAGCAGTACTTC | CSGQDSAYEQYF
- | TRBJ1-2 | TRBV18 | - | TGTGCCAGCTCACCGACGACAGACGCTATGGGCTACACCTTC | CASSPTTDAMGYTF
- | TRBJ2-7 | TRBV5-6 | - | TGTGCCAGCAGCATGTGGGCCCTCTACGAGCAGTACTTC | CASSMWALYEQYF
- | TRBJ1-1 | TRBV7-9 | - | TGTGCCAGCAGCTTAGCGCGGCAGGCGAACACTGAAGCTTTCTTT | CASSLARQANTEAFF
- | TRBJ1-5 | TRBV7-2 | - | TGTGCCAGCAGCTTGGGGGGATGGAGCAATCAGCCCCAGCATTTT | CASSLGGWSNQPQHF
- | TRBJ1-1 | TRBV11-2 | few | TGTGCCAGCAGCTATGGGGGCCGACGGGGGAGGCCCAACACTGAAGCTTTCTTT | CASSYGGRRGRPNTEAFF
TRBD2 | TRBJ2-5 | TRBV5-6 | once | TGTGCCAGCAGCGTCTCGGGGGGGCAGGGAGAGACCCAGTACTTC | CASSVSGGQGETQYF
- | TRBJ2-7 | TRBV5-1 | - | TGCGCCAGCAGCTTGGAATCGACAGGGACTCCAGAACAGTACTTC | CASSLESTGTPEQYF
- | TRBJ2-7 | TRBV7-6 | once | TGTGCCAGCAGCGGACAACATTACGAGCAGTACTTC | CASSGQHYEQYF
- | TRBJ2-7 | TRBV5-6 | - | TGTGCCAGCAGTCTGTCGGGGAGCTCCTACGAGCAGTACTTC | CASSLSGSSYEQYF
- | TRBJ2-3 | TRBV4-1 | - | TGCGCCAGCAGCCAAGTCGGCACAGATACGCAGTATTTT | CASSQVGTDTQYF
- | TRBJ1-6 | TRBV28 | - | TGTGCCAGCAGTTTAGAACAGTATAATTCACCCCTCCACTTT | CASSLEQYNSPLHF
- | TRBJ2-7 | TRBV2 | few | TGTGCCAGCAGTCACTACGAGCAGTACTTC | CASSHYEQYF
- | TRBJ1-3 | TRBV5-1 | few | TGCGCCAGCAGCTTGGTTCCGGGCCCATTCTCTGGAAACACCATATATTTT | CASSLVPGPFSGNTIYF
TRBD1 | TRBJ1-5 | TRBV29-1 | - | TGCAGCGTTGTTTCCGGGACAGGGGGCGGTAGGCAGCCCCAGCATTTT | CSVVSGTGGGRQPQHF
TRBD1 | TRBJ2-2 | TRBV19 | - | TGTGCCAGTGACAGGGGGCCCACCGGGGAGCTGTTTTTT | CASDRGPTGELFF
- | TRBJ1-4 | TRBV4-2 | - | TGTGCCAGCAGCCAAGAAAGGGCAACTAATGAAAAACTGTTTTTT | CASSQERATNEKLFF
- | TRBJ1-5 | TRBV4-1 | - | TGCGCCAGCAGCCAAGACGGGAGTTCTAATCAGCCCCAGCATTTT | CASSQDGSSNQPQHF
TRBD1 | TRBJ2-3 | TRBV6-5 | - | TGTGCCAGCAGTTACGGAGGGACAGGGGGCACAGATACGCAGTATTTT | CASSYGGTGGTDTQYF
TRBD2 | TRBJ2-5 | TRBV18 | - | TGTGCCAGCTCCTCGACTAGCGGGGGAGGCGGAGAGACCCAGTACTTC | CASSSTSGGGGETQYF
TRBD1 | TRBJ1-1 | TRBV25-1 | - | TGTGCCAGCAGTGAAGGGGACAGGCTGAACACTGAAGCTTTCTTT | CASSEGDRLNTEAFF
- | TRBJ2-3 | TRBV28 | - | TGTGCCAGCAGTTCGCCCCGACTATATGACACAGATACGCAGTATTTT | CASSSPRLYDTDTQYF
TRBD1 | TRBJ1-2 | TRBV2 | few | TGTGCCAGCAGTAGGAGACAGGGAGGCTACACCTTC | CASSRRQGGYTF
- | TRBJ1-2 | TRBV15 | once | TGTGCCACCAGCAGAATCGAGGGCAGCCGCTATGGCTACACCTTC | CATSRIEGSRYGYTF
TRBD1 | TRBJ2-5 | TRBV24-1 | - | TGTGCCACCAGTGGTACAGGGGTGCGAGAAGAGACCCAGTACTTC | CATSGTGVREETQYF
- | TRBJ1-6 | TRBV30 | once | TGTGCCTGGAACCTGGGTAATTCACCCCTCCACTTT | CAWNLGNSPLHF
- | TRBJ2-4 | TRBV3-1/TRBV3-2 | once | TGTGCCAGCAGCGCTCGGCATCCCATTAGAAAAAACATTCAGTACTTC | CASSARHPIRKNIQYF
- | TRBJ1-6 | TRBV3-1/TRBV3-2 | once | TGTGCCAGCAGCCACGGCAAAGATAATTCACCCCTCCACTTT | CASSHGKDNSPLHF
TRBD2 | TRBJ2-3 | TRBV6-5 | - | TGTGCCAGCAGTTACGATTCTAGCGGGGGGGGTACGCAGTATTTT | CASSYDSSGGGTQYF